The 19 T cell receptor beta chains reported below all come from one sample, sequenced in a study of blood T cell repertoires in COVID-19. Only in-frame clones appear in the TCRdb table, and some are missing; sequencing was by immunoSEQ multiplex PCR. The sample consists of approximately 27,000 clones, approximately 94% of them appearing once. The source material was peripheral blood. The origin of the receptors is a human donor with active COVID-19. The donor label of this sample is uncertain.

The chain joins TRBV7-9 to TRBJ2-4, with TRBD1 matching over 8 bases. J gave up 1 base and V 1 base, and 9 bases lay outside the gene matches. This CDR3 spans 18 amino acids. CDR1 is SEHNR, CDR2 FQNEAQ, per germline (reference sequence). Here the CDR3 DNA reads TGTGCCAGCAGCTTAGGAGACAGGGGATTCGTGGCCAAAAACATTCAGTACTTC. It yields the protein CASSLGDRGFVAKNIQYF.

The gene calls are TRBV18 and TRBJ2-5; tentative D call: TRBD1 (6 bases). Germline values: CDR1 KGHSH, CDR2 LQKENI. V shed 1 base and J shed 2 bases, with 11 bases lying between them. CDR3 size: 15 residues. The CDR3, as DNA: TGTGCCAGCTCACCACTACTTGGACAGCAAGAGACCCAGTACTTC. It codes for CASSPLLGQQETQYF.

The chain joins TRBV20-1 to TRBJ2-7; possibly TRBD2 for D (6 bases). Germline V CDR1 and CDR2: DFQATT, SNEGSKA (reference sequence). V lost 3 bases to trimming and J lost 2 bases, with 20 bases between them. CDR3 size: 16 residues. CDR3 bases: TGCAGTGCTAGTCGGGAGAGAGTGGGAGGACCCTACGAGCAGTACTTC. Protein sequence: CSASRERVGGPYEQYF.

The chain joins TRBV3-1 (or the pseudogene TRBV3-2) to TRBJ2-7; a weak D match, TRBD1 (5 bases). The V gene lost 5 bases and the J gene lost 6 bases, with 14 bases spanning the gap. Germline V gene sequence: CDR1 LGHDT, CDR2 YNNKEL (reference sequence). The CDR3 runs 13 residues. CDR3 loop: CASSSRMQGEQYF. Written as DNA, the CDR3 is TGTGCCAGCAGCTCAAGGATGCAGGGCGAGCAGTACTTC.

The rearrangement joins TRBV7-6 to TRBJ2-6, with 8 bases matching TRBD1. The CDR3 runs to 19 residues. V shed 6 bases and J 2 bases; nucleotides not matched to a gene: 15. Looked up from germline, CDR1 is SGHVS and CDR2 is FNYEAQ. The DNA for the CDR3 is TGTGCCAGCAGTCCCGATCCAGGCAGGGGGCGGGCTGGGGCCAACGTCCTGACTTTC. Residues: CASSPDPGRGRAGANVLTF.

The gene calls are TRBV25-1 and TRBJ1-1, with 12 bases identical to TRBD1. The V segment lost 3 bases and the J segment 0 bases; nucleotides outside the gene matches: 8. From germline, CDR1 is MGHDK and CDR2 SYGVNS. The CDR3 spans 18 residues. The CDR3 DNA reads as TGTGCCAGCAGTGACCCCGGGACAGGGGGCCTTTTGAACACTGAAGCTTTCTTT. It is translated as CASSDPGTGGLLNTEAFF.

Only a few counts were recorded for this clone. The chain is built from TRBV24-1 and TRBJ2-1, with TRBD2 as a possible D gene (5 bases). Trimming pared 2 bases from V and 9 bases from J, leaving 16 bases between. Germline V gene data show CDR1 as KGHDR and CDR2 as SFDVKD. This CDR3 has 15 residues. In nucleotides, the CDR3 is TGTGCCACCAGTGATTCTCGGGGAGCCGGAGGTGAGCAGTTCTTC. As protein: CATSDSRGAGGEQFF.

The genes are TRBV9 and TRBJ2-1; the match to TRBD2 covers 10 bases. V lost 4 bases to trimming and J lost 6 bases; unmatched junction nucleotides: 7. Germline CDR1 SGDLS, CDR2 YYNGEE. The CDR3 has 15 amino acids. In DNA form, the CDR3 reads TGTGCCAGCAGCAGAAGGGTAGCGGGAGGCAATGAGCAGTTCTTC. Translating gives CASSRRVAGGNEQFF.

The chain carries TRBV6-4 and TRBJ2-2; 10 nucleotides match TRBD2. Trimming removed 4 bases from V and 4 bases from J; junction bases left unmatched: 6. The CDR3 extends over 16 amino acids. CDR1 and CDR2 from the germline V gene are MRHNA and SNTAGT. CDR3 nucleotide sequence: TGTGCCAGCAGTGTCACTAGCGGGGTAGCCACCGGGGAGCTGTTTTTT. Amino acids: CASSVTSGVATGELFF.

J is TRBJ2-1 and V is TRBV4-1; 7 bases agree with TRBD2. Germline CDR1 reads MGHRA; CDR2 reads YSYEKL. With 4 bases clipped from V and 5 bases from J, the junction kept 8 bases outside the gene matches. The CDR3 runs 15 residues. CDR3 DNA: TGCGCCAGCAGCCGCCATAGCGGGTACGACAATGAGCAGTTCTTC. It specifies CASSRHSGYDNEQFF.

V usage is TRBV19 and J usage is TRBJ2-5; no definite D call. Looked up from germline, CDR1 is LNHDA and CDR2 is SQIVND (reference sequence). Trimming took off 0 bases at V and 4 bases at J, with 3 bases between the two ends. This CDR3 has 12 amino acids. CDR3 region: CASSIDRETQYF. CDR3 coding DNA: TGTGCCAGTAGTATAGATCGAGAGACCCAGTACTTC.

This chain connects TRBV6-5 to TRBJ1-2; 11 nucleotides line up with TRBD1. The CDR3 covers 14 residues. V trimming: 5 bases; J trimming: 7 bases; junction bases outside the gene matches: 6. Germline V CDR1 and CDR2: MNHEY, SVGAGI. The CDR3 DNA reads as TGTGCCAGCAGTCCCGGACAGGGGGCATTTGGCTACACCTTC. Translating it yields CASSPGQGAFGYTF.

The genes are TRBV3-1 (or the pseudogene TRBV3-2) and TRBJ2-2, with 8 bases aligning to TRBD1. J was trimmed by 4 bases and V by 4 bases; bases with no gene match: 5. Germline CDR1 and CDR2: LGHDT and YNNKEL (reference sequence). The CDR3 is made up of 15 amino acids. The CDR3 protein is CASSRQGPITGELFF. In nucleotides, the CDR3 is TGTGCCAGCAGCCGACAGGGGCCCATCACCGGGGAGCTGTTTTTT.

For the CDR3, the DNA is TGCGCCAGCAGCACCGGGACAGCAAGCTCCTATAATTCACCCCTCCACTTT. It yields the protein CASSTGTASSYNSPLHF. The V call is TRBV5-1, the J call TRBJ1-6; TRBD1 matches at 7 bases. Germline loops: CDR1 SGHRS, CDR2 YFSETQ. J gave up 0 bases and V 4 bases, and 7 bases lay outside the gene matches. This CDR3 is 17 amino acids long.

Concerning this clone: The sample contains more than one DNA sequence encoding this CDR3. The chain's CDR3 is CASSPREGSTDTQYF. The CDR3 DNA sequence: TGTGCCAGCAGCCCTCGGGAGGGTAGCACAGATACGCAGTATTTT. The rearrangement uses TRBV5-5 and TRBJ2-3; 8 nucleotides line up with TRBD2. This CDR3 has 15 amino acids. Trimming cost V 4 bases and J 0 bases; bases outside gene matches: 4. Germline CDR1 is SGHKS and CDR2 is YYEKEE (reference sequence). Filled out from reference TRBV5-5 and TRBJ2-3, the complete variable domain reads DAGVTQSPTHLIKTRGQQVTLRCSPISGHKSVSWYQQVLGQGPQFIFQYYEKEERGRGNFPDRFSARQFPNYSSELNVNALLLGDSALYLCASSPREGSTDTQYFGPGTRLTVL.

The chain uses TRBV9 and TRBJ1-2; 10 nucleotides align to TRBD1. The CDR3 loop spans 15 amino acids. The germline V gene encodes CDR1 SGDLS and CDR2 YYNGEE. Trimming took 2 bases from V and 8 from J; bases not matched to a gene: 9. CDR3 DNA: TGTGCCAGCAGCGTTTGGGACAGGGGATCCGGGGGCTACACCTTC. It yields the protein CASSVWDRGSGGYTF.

The CDR3 DNA reads as TGCGCCAGCGGTAGTTCGAACACCGGGGAGCTGTTTTTT. The encoded protein is CASGSSNTGELFF. The chain joins TRBV10-1 to TRBJ2-2; D is uncertain. The CDR3 has 13 residues. CDR1 WNHNN and CDR2 SYGVQD come from the germline V gene (reference sequence). V was cut by 8 bases and J by 0 bases, with 7 bases left in between.

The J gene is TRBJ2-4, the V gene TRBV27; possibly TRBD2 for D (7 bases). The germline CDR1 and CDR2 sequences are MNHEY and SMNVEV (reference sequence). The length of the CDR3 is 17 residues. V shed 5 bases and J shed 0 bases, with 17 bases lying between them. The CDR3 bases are TGTGCCAGCAGTCCCAGGGGAGGGGTACGAGCCAAAAACATTCAGTACTTC. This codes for CASSPRGGVRAKNIQYF.

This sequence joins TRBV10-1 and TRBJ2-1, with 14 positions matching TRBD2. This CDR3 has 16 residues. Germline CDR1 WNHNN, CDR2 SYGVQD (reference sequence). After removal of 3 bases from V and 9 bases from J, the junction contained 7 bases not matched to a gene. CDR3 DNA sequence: TGCGCCAGCAGTGAAACCGGGACTAGCGGGAGAGGTGAGCAGTTCTTC. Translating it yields CASSETGTSGRGEQFF.